The TCR beta chain described here comes from a study of T-cell memory formation after mild COVID-19 (dated by TCRdb to the early 2020s). Turning to the overall study: Most TCR sequence clusters were specific to one of the two donors. T-cell clones expanding and contracting after mild COVID-19 in a couple of donors were tracked by longitudinal TCRalpha and TCRbeta repertoire sequencing. Two young, previously healthy adult volunteers made up the cohort, one male and one female. What the study reported, not specific to this receptor: SARS-CoV-2 specificity was not confirmed for the second-wave clones peaking on day 37. The study covered only a couple of mild cases, and larger cohorts including severe cases with pre-infection samples were considered necessary. Balanced CD4/CD8 phenotypes were observed for clones contracting from day 15 to 85, whereas a bias towards CD4+ was observed for a second wave of clones expanding from day 15 to 37. The detection of some responding clones in pre-infection memory suggests that pre-existing cross-reactive memory T cells joined the SARS-CoV-2 response. Contracting CD4+ clones appeared mostly in the CM and EM memory subsets, whereas CD8+ clones were enriched in EMRA.

Instrument on record: Illumina NovaSeq 6000. TCRalpha and TCRbeta cDNA libraries were constructed by 5'RACE with constant-segment primers, with sample barcodes and unique molecular identifiers being introduced. RNA was extracted from every sample with Trizol reagent. The libraries were amplified in two PCR steps, and the second step added a second sample barcode and Illumina TruSeq adapters. Sequencing of the libraries was done on an Illumina NovaSeq, producing 2 x 150 bp paired-end reads. The authors' pipeline ran thus. Reads were demultiplexed and collapsed into UMI-guided consensus sequences with migec v1.2.7. With mixcr v2.1.11, UMI consensuses were aligned to TRA and TRB V and J templates and assembled into clonotypes. A clonotype was counted as expanded or contracted only if both edgeR and NoisET called the change significant, with noise models trained on biological replicates. For edgeR calls, a false discovery rate-adjusted p below 0.01 and a log2 fold-change threshold of 1 were applied. As an exploratory analysis of dynamics, max-normalized trajectories of the 1000 most abundant clonotypes were examined with PCA combined with hierarchical clustering. Each responding clone was given a CD4 or CD8 phenotype based on the CD4+ and CD8+ repertoires, which had been sequenced separately. In TCRdb, the public reads were trimmed at Q25 with fastp and aligned with MiXCR, with productive beta chains retained. Identical CDR3 proteins give one entry, which carries the most common genes and DNA. The authors' filters were not applied to this entry. Present in this sample are roughly 400,000 distinct CDR3 sequences, about a sixth of which were seen just once. 20% to 25% of the sample belongs to the ten largest clones.

Ficoll-Paque density gradient centrifugation was used to isolate PBMCs. Trimming accounts for 3 bases at V and 3 bases at J, while the number of junction bases matched to no gene is 5. Measured from the cysteine to the phenylalanine, the CDR3 is 15 residues long. Only CDR3 DNA is held: 45 bases, read in frame from base 1. CDR1 and CDR2, looked up from the germline V gene, are MGHDK and SYGVNS. Many counts were recorded for this clonotype. Its antigen is not yet known. Nothing much larger sits one base from this clone, and base qualities are not available. The rearrangement combines TRBV25-1 with TRBJ1-5, with 7 central nucleotides matching TRBD1. This sequence originates from a man aged 18-30 years who had mild COVID-19 (a few samples of this study predate the infection). The sample titles of this study are shuffled in the database, so cell type and time point are left out; the donor was told from shared clones. The sample taken for sequencing was PBMCs or a T cell subset sorted from them (not recorded which). The CDR3 corresponds to CASSEQQGNNQPQHF. The sequence in DNA is TGTGCCAGCAGTGAGCAACAGGGGAACAATCAGCCCCAGCATTTT.